A selection of T cell receptor beta chains follows, all from one sample in a study of T cells in Graves' hyperthyroidism and ophthalmopathy. TCRdb recomputed calls from the multiplex PCR reads with MiXCR, one row per CDR3 protein. The table has 300,000 to 400,000 distinct CDR3 sequences, approximately 17% seen once. Source material: blood. Source of these receptors: a man aged 18 to 30 with Graves' ophthalmopathy. Each CDR3 is given with its conserved first and last residue. The D gene is left open where the match is weak. A row's size may be missing; if present it is once, few, many or a size class.

V gene	D gene	clone size	J gene	CDR3 protein	CDR3 DNA
TRBV18	.	.	TRBJ1-4	CASSRSDGASNEKLFF	TGTGCCAGCTCCCGGTCGGACGGAGCCTCTAATGAAAAACTGTTTTTT
TRBV6-1	.	many	TRBJ1-5	CASSDPGRGGNQPQHF	TGTGCCAGCAGCGACCCGGGAAGAGGCGGCAATCAGCCCCAGCATTTT
TRBV7-9	TRBD2	.	TRBJ2-7	CASSLSGQGLADEQYF	TGTGCCAGCAGCTTATCAGGGCAGGGACTAGCGGACGAGCAGTACTTC
TRBV15	TRBD1	.	TRBJ1-2	CATRPGTGAYGYTF	TGTGCCACCAGGCCCGGGACAGGGGCCTATGGCTACACCTTC
TRBV19	.	few	TRBJ1-5	CASSKRGREIEQPQHF	TGTGCCAGTAGTAAGAGGGGCAGGGAGATAGAGCAGCCCCAGCATTTT
TRBV19	.	.	TRBJ1-2	CASSTTGPANYGYTF	TGTGCCAGTAGTACCACCGGCCCCGCTAACTATGGCTACACCTTC
TRBV6-1	.	many	TRBJ1-2	CASSDRVGFSYGYTF	TGTGCCAGCAGTGACAGAGTAGGGTTCTCCTATGGCTACACCTTC
TRBV12-3/TRBV12-4	.	many	TRBJ1-1	CASIQRGRSDEAFF	TGTGCCAGCATCCAACGGGGGAGATCCGATGAAGCTTTCTTT
TRBV7-9	TRBD1	many	TRBJ2-7	CASRLSGTGEYEQYF	TGTGCCAGCAGACTTAGTGGGACAGGAGAATACGAGCAGTACTTC
TRBV10-3	TRBD1	.	TRBJ2-3	CAISDLRTGNLIADTQYF	TGTGCCATCAGTGACTTGAGGACAGGGAATCTGATAGCAGATACGCAGTATTTT
TRBV5-6	.	.	TRBJ2-3	CASTGLSNTQYF	TGTGCCAGCACCGGACTCTCCAACACGCAGTATTTT
TRBV12-3/TRBV12-4	TRBD1	.	TRBJ2-2	CASSSDRGATGELFF	TGTGCCAGCAGTTCGGACAGGGGAGCCACCGGGGAGCTGTTTTTT
TRBV29-1	.	few	TRBJ1-2	CSSQGEANYGYTF	TGCAGCTCTCAAGGGGAAGCTAACTATGGCTACACCTTC
TRBV3-1	.	few	TRBJ1-2	CASSPTRGGHGYGYTF	TGTGCCAGCAGCCCTACCCGGGGGGGGCACGGCTATGGCTACACCTTC
TRBV20-1	.	many	TRBJ2-3	CSANREVADTQYF	TGCAGTGCTAACAGGGAGGTGGCAGATACGCAGTATTTT
TRBV2	.	many	TRBJ2-6	CASRWDVAGANVLTF	TGTGCCAGCAGGTGGGACGTAGCTGGGGCCAACGTCCTGACTTTC
TRBV7-9	.	many	TRBJ1-1	CASSATLPPEAFF	TGTGCCAGCAGCGCGACTTTACCCCCTGAAGCTTTCTTT
TRBV20-1	.	.	TRBJ1-6	CSAREAVSSYNSPLHF	TGCAGTGCTAGAGAGGCAGTGAGCTCCTATAATTCACCCCTCCACTTT
TRBV3-1	.	many	TRBJ2-7	CASSQMSYEQYF	TGTGCCAGCAGCCAAATGAGTTACGAGCAGTACTTC
TRBV14	TRBD1	.	TRBJ2-1	CASSQPIRQGWSYNEQFF	TGTGCCAGCAGCCAACCCATACGACAGGGGTGGTCCTACAATGAGCAGTTCTTC
TRBV6-4	TRBD1	few	TRBJ1-5	CASSDEGQSNQPQHF	TGTGCCAGCAGTGACGAGGGACAGAGCAATCAGCCCCAGCATTTT
TRBV27	TRBD1	.	TRBJ2-7	CASRLTGVIPYEQYF	TGTGCCAGCAGGTTAACAGGGGTGATACCCTACGAGCAGTACTTC
TRBV6-1	TRBD1	.	TRBJ2-5	CASSGRQGLETQYF	TGTGCCAGCAGCGGAAGACAGGGGTTGGAGACCCAGTACTTC
TRBV3-1	.	few	TRBJ1-1	CAGSLVGITEAFF	TGTGCCGGCAGCCTCGTTGGCATCACTGAAGCTTTCTTT
TRBV29-1	.	few	TRBJ2-5	CSVQGRMVRETQYF	TGCAGCGTTCAGGGACGAATGGTACGGGAGACCCAGTACTTC
TRBV28	.	many	TRBJ2-7	CASSSFWTRHGPYEQYF	TGTGCCAGCAGTTCCTTCTGGACACGACACGGCCCCTACGAGCAGTACTTC